This T cell receptor (beta chain) was identified during a study of preoperative IRX-2 immunotherapy in early breast cancer. Clones were sequenced by immunoSEQ multiplex PCR, and TCRdb holds only the in-frame ones, with some missing. The table lists 40,000 to 45,000 clones, about 95% of them singletons. The treatment denotes: preoperative locoregional IRX-2 cytokine immunotherapy. Preoperative locoregional IRX-2 cytokine immunotherapy was tested in the phase Ib source study. The TCR comes from a human donor with breast cancer. The sample here was tumor tissue, taken after IRX-2 immunotherapy.

The CDR3 nucleotides read TGTGCCAGCAGCTTGGGAGGGGGGGATTCACCCCTCCACTTT. Translation gives CASSLGGGDSPLHF. This chain connects TRBV5-6 to TRBJ1-6; maybe TRBD1 (6 bases). The CDR3 sequence is 14 residues long. V shed 0 bases and J shed 8 bases, with 9 bases lying between them. CDR1 SGHDT and CDR2 YYEEEE come from the germline V gene. Using reference TRBV5-6 and TRBJ1-6 for the parts outside the CDR3, the full variable domain is DAGVTQSPTHLIKTRGQQVTLRCSPKSGHDTVSWYQQALGQGPQFIFQYYEEEERQRGNFPDRFSGHQFPNYSSELNVNALLLGDSALYLCASSLGGGDSPLHFGNGTRLTVT.